The rows below give T cell receptor beta chains drawn from one sample of a study of T cell responses to AZD1222 COVID-19 vaccine. Some clones are missing from TCRdb's copy, which holds only in-frame ones; the method was immunoSEQ multiplex PCR. The profile shows 65,000 to 80,000 clones, about nine tenths of them singletons. The specimen comprised peripheral blood, sampled on day 0 of AZD1222 vaccination. These receptors all come from an adult in good health. CDR3s include the opening cysteine and the closing phenylalanine or tryptophan. The D gene is left open where the match is weak. Clone size, where shown, is once, few, many, or a class for clones that have expanded.

clone_size: once; v_call: TRBV5-4; j_call: TRBJ2-1; d_call: -; cdr3_nt: TGTGCCAGCAGCTTGTTTGCGTCCTACAATGAGCAGTTCTTC; cdr3_aa: CASSLFASYNEQFF
clone_size: -; v_call: TRBV5-1; j_call: TRBJ1-1; d_call: -; cdr3_nt: TGCGCCAGCTCAGCTTATAGGGTGGAAACTGAAGCTTTCTTT; cdr3_aa: CASSAYRVETEAFF
clone_size: -; v_call: TRBV7-9; j_call: TRBJ1-2; d_call: -; cdr3_nt: TGTGCCAGCAGCTTAGGAAGCCCAGGGTATTCCTATGGCTACACCTTC; cdr3_aa: CASSLGSPGYSYGYTF
clone_size: -; v_call: TRBV2; j_call: TRBJ1-6; d_call: -; cdr3_nt: TGTGCCAGCAGTGAAGAGAACTCCTATAATTCACCCCTCCACTTT; cdr3_aa: CASSEENSYNSPLHF
clone_size: -; v_call: TRBV11-3; j_call: TRBJ2-1; d_call: -; cdr3_nt: TGTGCCAGCGGATATTACAATGAGCAGTTCTTC; cdr3_aa: CASGYYNEQFF
clone_size: -; v_call: TRBV30; j_call: TRBJ2-2; d_call: -; cdr3_nt: TGTGCCGGCGTATGGTCGAACACCGGGGAGCTGTTTTTT; cdr3_aa: CAGVWSNTGELFF
clone_size: -; v_call: TRBV6-4; j_call: TRBJ1-2; d_call: -; cdr3_nt: TGTGCCAGCAGTGACTTTGCTACAGGAGGCGGCTACACCTTC; cdr3_aa: CASSDFATGGGYTF
clone_size: once; v_call: TRBV10-3; j_call: TRBJ2-1; d_call: -; cdr3_nt: TGTGCCATCAGTGAGATTGGGGGGGGCCATTACAATGAGCAGTTCTTC; cdr3_aa: CAISEIGGGHYNEQFF
clone_size: few; v_call: TRBV7-3; j_call: TRBJ1-2; d_call: -; cdr3_nt: TGTGCCAGCAGCCCCGGACAGAGCTATGGCTACACCTTC; cdr3_aa: CASSPGQSYGYTF
clone_size: few; v_call: TRBV7-3; j_call: TRBJ2-1; d_call: TRBD1; cdr3_nt: TGTGCCAGCAGCTACCGCGCCGGGACAGGGGCTTACAATGAGCAGTTCTTC; cdr3_aa: CASSYRAGTGAYNEQFF
clone_size: -; v_call: TRBV29-1; j_call: TRBJ1-5; d_call: -; cdr3_nt: TGCAGCGTTGCTCAAGGAGGATATCAGCCCCAGCATTTT; cdr3_aa: CSVAQGGYQPQHF
clone_size: -; v_call: TRBV2; j_call: TRBJ1-1; d_call: -; cdr3_nt: TGTGCCAGCAGTTTGAACACTGAAGCTTTCTTT; cdr3_aa: CASSLNTEAFF
clone_size: -; v_call: TRBV15; j_call: TRBJ2-1; d_call: TRBD2; cdr3_nt: TGTGCCACCAGCGGACACCCCGGGACTAGCGCGTTTGAGCAGTTCTTC; cdr3_aa: CATSGHPGTSAFEQFF
clone_size: -; v_call: TRBV20-1; j_call: TRBJ1-1; d_call: -; cdr3_nt: TGCAGTGCTCCCGAGGACGGTGAAGCTTTCTTT; cdr3_aa: CSAPEDGEAFF
clone_size: -; v_call: TRBV7-9; j_call: TRBJ1-1; d_call: TRBD1; cdr3_nt: TGTGCCAGCAGCTCCCAACAGGGGGCGCGGGCTTTCTTT; cdr3_aa: CASSSQQGARAFF
clone_size: -; v_call: TRBV10-3; j_call: TRBJ1-2; d_call: -; cdr3_nt: TGTGCCATAAGGACAGATCTGTCGGCGGGCTACACCTTC; cdr3_aa: CAIRTDLSAGYTF